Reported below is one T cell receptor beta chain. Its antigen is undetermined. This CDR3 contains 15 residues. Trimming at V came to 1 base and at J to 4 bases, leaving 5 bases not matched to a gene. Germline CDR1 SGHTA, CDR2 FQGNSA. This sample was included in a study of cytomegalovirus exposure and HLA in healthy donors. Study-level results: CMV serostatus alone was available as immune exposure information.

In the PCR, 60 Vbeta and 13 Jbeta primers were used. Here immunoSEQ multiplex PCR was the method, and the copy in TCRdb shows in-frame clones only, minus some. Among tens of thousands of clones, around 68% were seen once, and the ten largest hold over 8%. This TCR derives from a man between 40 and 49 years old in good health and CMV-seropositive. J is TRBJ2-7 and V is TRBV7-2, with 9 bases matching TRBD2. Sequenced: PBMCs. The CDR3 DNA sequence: TGTGCCAGCAGCTTAGTAGCGGGGGAAACTTACGAGCAGTACTTC. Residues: CASSLVAGETYEQYF.